These 23 T cell receptor beta chains were sequenced from one sample in a study of regulatory T cells in long-lasting Graves disease. TCR beta libraries were built with iRepertoire HTBI primers and Arm-PCR of CDR3 regions. TCRdb passed the multiplex PCR reads through MiXCR, listing each CDR3 protein once. The repertoire holds about 540,000 distinct CDR3 sequences, with about 13% as singletons. The sample's time point: newly diagnosed GD, antithyroid drugs for less than 3 months. PBMC RNA served as the TCR library source. A further study also used this sample, focusing on T cells in Graves' hyperthyroidism and ophthalmopathy.

The sequenced sample was peripheral blood mononuclear cells (PBMCs), obtained at new diagnosis, from a patient treated with antithyroid drugs. All receptors come from a man aged 25-45 years with Graves disease.

A note on this clonotype: A read error may explain this, as a much larger clone is one base away. V gene TRBV15 combines with J gene TRBJ2-1, with 10 bases that match TRBD2. There are 19 residues in the CDR3. CDR1 LNHNV and CDR2 YYDKDF come from the germline V gene (reference sequence). CDR3 sequence: CATSRDGETGAILAGDFRF. In DNA, the CDR3 is TGTGCCACCAGCAGAGATGGGGAGACAGGGGCCATCCTAGCGGGAGATTTTAGGTTC.

The table lists this clonotype with many counts. The chain employs TRBV19 and TRBJ1-5; 9 nucleotides line up with TRBD1. Germline V gene lookup returns CDR1 LNHDA and CDR2 SQIVND (reference sequence). CDR3 length: 16 residues. The ends lost 6 bases at V and 2 bases at J; junction bases unmatched: 8. This chain's CDR3 is CASRPYTGGRNQPQHF. The CDR3 DNA sequence: TGTGCCAGTAGGCCCTACACAGGGGGCCGCAATCAGCCCCAGCATTTT.

There are many counts of this clonotype. The chain has TRBV6-1 and TRBJ2-6; unclear D gene. CDR1 is MNHNS, CDR2 SASEGT, per germline. The CDR3 extends over 14 amino acids. V lost 10 bases and J lost 0, with 10 bases in between. The CDR3 sequence: CATLRISGANVLTF. CDR3 nucleotide sequence: TGTGCCACCCTCAGGATCTCTGGGGCCAACGTCCTGACTTTC.

In its sample, this clonotype was seen a few times. V and J are TRBV29-1 and TRBJ2-2, with 9 bases identical to TRBD1. The V and J ends lost 4 bases and 3 bases, in that order; junction bases with no gene match: 3. The CDR3 length is 14 residues. In germline, CDR1 is SQVTM, CDR2 ANQGSEA. The CDR3 DNA reads as TGCAGCGTTGCCGACAGGGGGGACACCGGGGAGCTGTTTTTT. Translating it yields CSVADRGDTGELFF.

This clonotype came up many times. The genes are TRBV12-3 or TRBV12-4 and TRBJ2-1, with D possibly TRBD2 on 6 matching bases. This CDR3 contains 12 residues. V dropped 6 bases and J dropped 10 bases, with 13 bases sitting between them. The CDR3 is CASSPRDSEQFF. Here the CDR3 DNA reads TGTGCCAGCAGCCCTCGGGACTCCGAGCAGTTCTTC.

This clonotype was found a few times. V usage is TRBV30 and J usage is TRBJ1-5; 8 nucleotides agree with TRBD1. Germline V gene data show CDR1 as GTSNPN and CDR2 as SVGIG (reference sequence). Unmatched junction bases numbered 4, after V lost 5 bases and J lost 4 bases. The CDR3 sequence is 13 residues long. DNA of the CDR3: TGTGCCTGGGACAGGGGCCAAAATCAGCCCCAGCATTTT. It encodes CAWDRGQNQPQHF.

This clonotype has at least ten counts. The gene calls are TRBV3-1 and TRBJ2-1, with 12 positions matching TRBD2. Germline lookup yields CDR1 LGHDT and CDR2 YNNKEL (reference sequence). CDR3 length: 16 residues. The V segment lost 4 bases and the J segment 3 bases; nucleotides outside the gene matches: 4. CDR3 coding DNA: TGTGCCAGCAGCCGAACGGGACTAGCGGGCTACAATGAGCAGTTCTTC. The encoded protein is CASSRTGLAGYNEQFF.

As for this clonotype: A junction boundary mismatches the germline segment, possibly from a read error. J is TRBJ2-1 and V is TRBV6-1; D gene ambiguous. The germline CDR1 and CDR2 sequences are MNHNS and SASEGT. The CDR3 is 15 residues long. Here the CDR3 DNA reads TGTGCCAGCAGTGAAGCGCTTTTTGTCCTCTCCCCGGGTCTCTTC. It codes for CASSEALFVLSPGLF.

Ten or more counts support this clonotype. The chain joins TRBV12-3 or TRBV12-4 to TRBJ2-1, with 9 bases that match TRBD2. V lost 4 bases and J lost 0; bases outside the gene matches: 10. There are 18 residues in the CDR3. The CDR3 region is CASSSALAGKGSYNEQFF. The CDR3 nucleotides are TGTGCCAGCAGTTCAGCTCTAGCGGGGAAAGGCTCCTACAATGAGCAGTTCTTC.

This clonotype has only a few counts. This sequence joins TRBV29-1 and TRBJ1-4; D unclear. The V and J ends lost 0 bases and 0 bases respectively, with 11 bases between them. CDR1 SQVTM and CDR2 ANQGSEA come from the germline V gene. The CDR3 contains 16 residues. DNA of the CDR3: TGCAGCGTTGAAGATTTGGCCGAACCAACTAATGAAAAACTGTTTTTT. It encodes CSVEDLAEPTNEKLFF.

This clonotype was seen only a few times. The rearrangement uses TRBV7-9 and TRBJ2-2; D is perhaps TRBD1 (5 bases). V lost 11 bases, J lost 8 bases, and 9 bases lay in between. This CDR3 comprises 10 residues. CDR1 SEHNR and CDR2 FQNEAQ come from the germline V gene (reference sequence). The CDR3, as DNA: TGTGCCGGAAGGACAGGGGAGCTGTTTTTT. Translated, it gives CAGRTGELFF.

This clonotype appeared many times. The chain recombines TRBV12-3 or TRBV12-4 with TRBJ2-1; TRBD2 might be the D (5 bases). This CDR3 comprises 11 residues. The V end lost 3 bases, the J end lost 12 bases, and 9 bases lay between the germline ends. The CDR3 spells CASSFGVGQFF. CDR3 in DNA: TGTGCCAGCAGTTTCGGGGTCGGGCAGTTCTTC.

This clonotype was seen ten or more times. This chain connects TRBV25-1 to TRBJ1-2, with unresolved D. Germline V gene data show CDR1 as MGHDK and CDR2 as SYGVNS. V dropped 2 bases and J dropped 3 bases, with 13 bases sitting between them. The length of the CDR3 is 15 residues. CDR3 region: CASSEKDTGYYGYTF. The CDR3 region has the DNA TGTGCCAGCAGTGAAAAAGATACCGGCTACTATGGCTACACCTTC.

The chain carries TRBV9 and TRBJ1-5; 7 nucleotides align to TRBD1. Per the germline V gene, CDR1 is SGDLS and CDR2 is YYNGEE. V lost 3 bases to trimming and J lost 7 bases; unmatched junction nucleotides: 7. This CDR3 has 14 amino acids. The CDR3 DNA reads TGTGCCAGCAGCGCCAGGGGGGTTTGGCAGCCCCAGCATTTT. It yields the protein CASSARGVWQPQHF.

About this clonotype itself: A much larger clone sits a single nucleotide away, making a read error possible. This rearrangement joins TRBV24-1 to TRBJ1-1, with D possibly being TRBD1 (5 bases). Germline V gene sequence: CDR1 KGHDR, CDR2 SFDVKD. The CDR3 spans 15 residues. DNA for the CDR3: TGTGCCGCCAGTGATTCCGGGACGGCCAACACTGAAGCTTTCTTT. Translated, it gives CAASDSGTANTEAFF.

This sequence joins TRBV19 and TRBJ1-1; D call uncertain. Per germline, CDR1 LNHDA and CDR2 SQIVND (reference sequence). CDR3 length equals 14 residues. Trimming took off 3 bases at V and 6 bases at J, with 14 bases between the two ends. CDR3: CASSINRPISEAFF. CDR3 nucleotides: TGTGCCAGTAGTATTAACAGACCTATTTCTGAAGCTTTCTTT.

This clonotype was recorded at least ten times. The chain joins TRBV12-3 or TRBV12-4 to TRBJ1-4; D remains unclear. Trimming stripped 5 bases from V and 0 bases from J, with 13 bases between. CDR3 length: 16 residues. The CDR3 here is CASSQDPPATNEKLFF. The DNA for the CDR3 is TGTGCCAGCAGTCAAGATCCCCCCGCAACTAATGAAAAACTGTTTTTT.

This clonotype showed up just a few times. The rearrangement uses TRBV18 and TRBJ2-1; tentatively, D is TRBD2 (5 bases). The V gene lost 1 base and the J gene lost 8 bases, with 12 bases spanning the gap. Germline V gene data show CDR1 as KGHSH and CDR2 as LQKENI. The CDR3 has 14 amino acids. Written as DNA, the CDR3 is TGTGCCAGCTCACCACGGCTAGCTTTGCATGAGCAGTTCTTC. It is translated as CASSPRLALHEQFF. Supplemented by reference TRBV18 and TRBJ2-1, the full variable domain reads NAGVMQNPRHLVRRRGQEARLRCSPMKGHSHVYWYRQLPEEGLKFMVYLQKENIIDESGMPKERFSAEFPKEGPSILRIQQVVRGDSAAYFCASSPRLALHEQFFGPGTRLTVL.

This clonotype was seen many times. V gene TRBV6-9 combines with J gene TRBJ2-7, with a possible D match to TRBD1 (5 bases). Germline CDR1 MNHGY, CDR2 SVAAGI. This CDR3 spans 15 amino acids. With 3 bases removed from V and 3 bases from J, the gap between germline ends came to 15 bases. CDR3 sequence (DNA): TGTGCCAGCAGTTACGAACGAGGACAAAACTACGAGCAGTACTTC. Translating it yields CASSYERGQNYEQYF.

This chain connects TRBV5-1 to TRBJ2-3; perhaps TRBD2 as D (6 bases). Germline loops: CDR1 SGHRS, CDR2 YFSETQ. The CDR3 contains 15 residues. The ends were cut back, 4 bases at V and 2 bases at J, with 14 bases in the middle. The CDR3 region is CASSGVVADTDTQYF. The CDR3 bases are TGCGCCAGCAGCGGGGTGGTAGCGGACACAGATACGCAGTATTTT.

This clonotype was counted a few times. V gene TRBV27 combines with J gene TRBJ2-7, with D unresolved. Germline V gene lookup returns CDR1 MNHEY and CDR2 SMNVEV (reference sequence). The ends were cut back, 2 bases at V and 3 bases at J, with 8 bases in the middle. The length of the CDR3 is 13 residues. The CDR3 spells CASSLIYNYEQYF. The DNA of the CDR3 is TGTGCCAGCAGTTTAATCTACAACTACGAGCAGTACTTC.

The table lists this clonotype with many counts. The DNA for the CDR3 is TGTGCCAGCAGCTTAGCGCTAACTAGCTCAAGGAATGAGCAGTTCTTC. As protein: CASSLALTSSRNEQFF. This chain joins TRBV11-1 and TRBJ2-1, with D possibly being TRBD2 (6 bases). The germline CDR1 and CDR2 sequences are SGHAT and FQDESV (reference sequence). The CDR3 spans 16 residues. Trimming took off 0 bases at V and 7 bases at J, with 16 bases between the two ends. Using reference TRBV11-1 and TRBJ2-1 for the parts outside the CDR3, the full variable domain is EAEVAQSPRYKITEKSQAVAFWCDPISGHATLYWYRQILGQGPELLVQFQDESVVDDSQLPKDRFSAERLKGVDSTLKIQPAELGDSAMYLCASSLALTSSRNEQFFGPGTRLTVL.

This clonotype turned up a few times. The chain employs TRBV19 and TRBJ2-2; 12 nucleotides match TRBD2. The CDR3 has 16 residues. Germline loops: CDR1 LNHDA, CDR2 SQIVND (reference sequence). The J segment lost 5 bases and the V segment lost 9 bases, leaving 10 bases of the junction unmatched. The CDR3 DNA reads TGTGCCAGCCTCAAGACTAGCGGGAGAATAACCGGGGAGCTGTTTTTT. It yields the protein CASLKTSGRITGELFF.